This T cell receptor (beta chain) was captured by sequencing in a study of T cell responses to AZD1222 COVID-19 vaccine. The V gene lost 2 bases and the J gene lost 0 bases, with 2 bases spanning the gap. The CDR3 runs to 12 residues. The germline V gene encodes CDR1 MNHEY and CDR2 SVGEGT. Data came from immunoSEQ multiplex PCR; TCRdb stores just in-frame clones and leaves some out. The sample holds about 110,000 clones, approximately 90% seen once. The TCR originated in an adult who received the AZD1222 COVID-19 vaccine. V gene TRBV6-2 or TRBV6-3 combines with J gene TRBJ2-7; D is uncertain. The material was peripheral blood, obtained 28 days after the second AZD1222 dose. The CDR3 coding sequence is TGTGCCAGCAGTTACGCCTCCTACGAGCAGTACTTC. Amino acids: CASSYASYEQYF.